The 6 T cell receptor beta chains in this list originate from one sample, sequenced in a study of cytomegalovirus exposure and HLA in healthy donors. PCR was performed using 60 Vbeta and 13 Jbeta primers. Generated by immunoSEQ multiplex PCR, the TCRdb table keeps only in-frame clones and is missing some. The table includes 85,000 to 110,000 clones, more than 75% detected once. The sequenced material came from PBMCs. All receptors come from a woman aged 18-29 years in good health and CMV-seropositive.

This chain links TRBV6-1 with TRBJ2-7; D is ambiguous. Germline lookup yields CDR1 MNHNS and CDR2 SASEGT. Trimming took off 1 base at V and 0 bases at J, with 13 bases between the two ends. CDR3 length: 16 amino acids. The CDR3 DNA is TGTGCCAGCAGTGAAGTGATCGGTTATAGCTCCTACGAGCAGTACTTC. This translates into CASSEVIGYSSYEQYF.

This clone was observed a few times. The CDR3 loop is CASSLVLRGRPTVPTQYF. In DNA, the CDR3 is TGTGCCAGCAGCTTAGTCCTCAGGGGCCGCCCGACCGTCCCAACGCAGTATTTT. The chain employs TRBV7-8 and TRBJ2-3; D might be TRBD1 (6 bases). The germline CDR1 and CDR2 sequences are SGHVS and FQNEAQ. The CDR3 consists of 18 residues. Trimming took off 1 base at V and 9 bases at J, with 26 bases between the two ends.

In this sample, this clone turned up a few times. V and J are TRBV27 and TRBJ2-3, with 13 bases matching TRBD2. Germline trimming cut 6 bases from V and 3 bases from J; bases unmatched to any gene: 6. This CDR3 comprises 16 residues. Germline V CDR1 and CDR2: MNHEY, SMNVEV (reference sequence). In nucleotides, the CDR3 is TGTGCCAGCAGAGGACTAGCGGGAGTTGAGACAGATACGCAGTATTTT. Protein: CASRGLAGVETDTQYF.

This rearrangement joins TRBV6-4 to TRBJ2-1; a weak D match, TRBD1 (5 bases). CDR3 length equals 13 residues. Trimming pared 0 bases from V and 8 bases from J, leaving 8 bases between. Per germline, CDR1 MRHNA and CDR2 SNTAGT. The CDR3 is CASSDSRVHEQFF. The CDR3, as DNA: TGTGCCAGCAGTGACTCCAGGGTTCATGAGCAGTTCTTC.

The J gene is TRBJ2-7, the V gene TRBV13; D is perhaps TRBD2 (5 bases). Germline V gene data show CDR1 as PRHDT and CDR2 as FYEKMQ (reference sequence). This CDR3 is 15 amino acids long. The V and J ends lost 4 bases and 2 bases respectively, with 15 bases between them. The CDR3 coding sequence is TGTGCCAGCAGCTCCCGAAGACTACCGACCTACGAGCAGTACTTC. Translation gives CASSSRRLPTYEQYF. Full variable domain (remainder filled in from reference TRBV13 and TRBJ2-7): AAGVIQSPRHLIKEKRETATLKCYPIPRHDTVYWYQQGPGQDPQFLISFYEKMQSDKGSIPDRFSAQQFSDYHSELNMSSLELGDSALYFCASSSRRLPTYEQYFGPGTRLTVT.

This clone showed up just once. The CDR3 protein is CASSYAAYSNQPQHF. DNA of the CDR3: TGTGCCAGCAGTTACGCGGCTTATAGCAATCAGCCCCAGCATTTT. The chain carries TRBV6-5 and TRBJ1-5; no clear D gene. Trimming shortened V by 2 bases and J by 0 bases, and 8 bases separated the two germline ends. Germline-derived CDR1 and CDR2 are MNHEY and SVGAGI. CDR3 length equals 15 residues.